Described below is a single TCR beta chain sequence and its context. The data were produced by immunoSEQ multiplex PCR, yet TCRdb's version contains in-frame clones alone and is incomplete. The sample has hundreds of thousands of clones; around 75% are singletons. The sample comes from a study of shared clonotypes between healthy human individuals. The CDR3 totals 15 residues. V lost 0 bases to trimming and J lost 4 bases, with 12 bases between them. From germline, CDR1 is ENHRY and CDR2 SYGVKD. Caucasian adults residing in Nashville, Tennessee made up all the donors. Sequenced: PBMCs. The TCR comes from a woman between 35 and 50 years old in good health. Some clones in this sample may be carry-over from other donors' samples. The chain links TRBV10-3 to TRBJ1-2; TRBD1 is a possible D gene (5 bases). The CDR3 spells CAISESRGLGYGYTF. DNA of the CDR3: TGTGCCATCAGTGAGTCTAGGGGACTTGGCTATGGCTACACCTTC.